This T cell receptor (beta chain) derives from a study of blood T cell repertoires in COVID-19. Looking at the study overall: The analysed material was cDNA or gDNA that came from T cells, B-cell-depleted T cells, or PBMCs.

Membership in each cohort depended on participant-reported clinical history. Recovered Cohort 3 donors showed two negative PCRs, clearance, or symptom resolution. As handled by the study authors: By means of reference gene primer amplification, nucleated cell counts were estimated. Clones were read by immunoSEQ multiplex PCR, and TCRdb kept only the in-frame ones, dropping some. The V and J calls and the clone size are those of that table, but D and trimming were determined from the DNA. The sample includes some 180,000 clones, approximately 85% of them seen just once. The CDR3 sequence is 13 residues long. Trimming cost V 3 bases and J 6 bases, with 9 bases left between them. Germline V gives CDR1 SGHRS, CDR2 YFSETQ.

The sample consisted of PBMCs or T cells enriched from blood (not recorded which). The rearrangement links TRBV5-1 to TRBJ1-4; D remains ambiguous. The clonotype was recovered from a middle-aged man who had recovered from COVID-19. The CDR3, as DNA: TGCGCCAGCAGCTCCGGGGTTGATGAAAAACTGTTTTTT. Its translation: CASSSGVDEKLFF.